The present entry profiles one T cell receptor beta chain with its context. This clone has only one observation. Its antigen is still unknown. No base qualities exist here, and no much larger clone lies one base off it. This entry is derived from a study of neoadjuvant anti-PD-1 for oral cavity cancer (dated by TCRdb to about 2021). About the study as a whole: Three to four biweekly doses of nivolumab at 3 mg/kg were mostly administered to patients before curative-intent surgical resection. Patients without progression received a fourth nivolumab dose around day 43 and underwent definitive surgical resection on days 50-56. Patients with complete response, partial response or stable disease by RECIST 1.1 were defined as responders, whereas patients with progression were defined as non-responders. There were roughly 13 patients in the parent correlative cohort, and the response rate was 33%. Overall study results and their limits: Higher pretreatment blood Treg/Th17 ratios correlated with both higher pretreatment blood TCRbeta clonality and lower post-treatment tumor TCRbeta clonality. Only a few patients per response group were included in the TCR analyses, and the authors called for validation in larger cohorts. After neoadjuvant nivolumab, non-responders showed significantly higher T cell clonality (Gini index) in PBMCs than responders did.

The time point tag for this specimen amounts to: before neoadjuvant nivolumab. The patients had newly diagnosed stage II-IVA oral cavity squamous cell carcinoma and had not received any prior systemic or radiation treatment. The cohort was made up of patients with locally advanced, HPV-negative oral cavity squamous cell carcinoma. Peripheral blood mononuclear cells were analyzed directly, without maintenance or expansion in culture. Samples were obtained from a longitudinal correlative study of a single-arm phase II trial of neoadjuvant nivolumab in oral cavity squamous cell carcinoma. Subject-matched pre- and post-treatment PBMCs and tumors from three responders and three non-responders were subjected to genomic DNA-based TCRbeta sequencing. Peripheral blood mononuclear cells were collected once before nivolumab treatment and again after treatment, at the time of surgery. The Maxwell RSC DNA from Cells kit was used to extract genomic DNA from PBMCs.

Reading from cysteine to phenylalanine, the CDR3 counts 14 amino acids. Only CDR3 DNA is held: 42 bases, read in frame from base 1. CDR1 and CDR2, looked up from the germline V gene, are MDHEN and SYDVKM. V is shortened by 3 bases, J by 4 bases, and the region joining them spans 13 bases. For deep sequencing, PBMC libraries mostly used roughly 470 ng of input genomic DNA, with six replicates for each sample. Following the manufacturer's instructions, the team built TCRbeta libraries using the immunoSEQ hsTCRbeta kit. The completed libraries were mixed into a single pool at 3 nM, then sequenced with an Illumina NovaSeq 6000 S4 flow cell. The study's own analysis went as follows. Raw data preprocessing and quality control were performed with the immunoSEQ Analyzer. The analysis was restricted to productive rearrangements, with each unique CDR3 amino acid sequence defining a clonotype. Repertoire clonality was estimated as the Gini-Simpson index, which was computed with the R package tcR. Gini indices were compared with Student's t test, and associations with tumor size change were assessed by Pearson correlation. As stored in TCRdb, this immuneACCESS dataset retains in-frame rearrangements with V and J assigned. A fraction of the clones does not appear; measured against another copy, unresolved V genes explain less than half of the discrepancy, and the remainder lacks a known reason. V and J calls plus clone size are reproduced from that table; the DNA served to infer D and trimming. The sample yields 72,000 or so clones; around 83% were counted once. About 3.7% of the sample comes from the top ten.

The chain is assembled from TRBV28 and TRBJ2-7, and the D gene may be TRBD2, 7 bases matching. This sequence originates from a person between 40 and 85 years old with oral cavity squamous cell carcinoma. This specimen was PBMCs, taken before nivolumab (anti-PD-1) treatment. The DNA sequence follows: TGTGCCAGCAGTTTCCGGGGGGCGGGTTACGAGCAGTACTTC. This gives the protein CASSFRGAGYEQYF.